The 25 T cell receptor beta chains listed next were all sequenced from one sample in a study of yellow fever vaccine responses in identical twins. MiXCR was run by TCRdb on the RT-PCR reads, yielding one entry per CDR3 protein. The sample lists some 1,700 distinct CDR3 sequences, 80% to 90% occurring once. Here the sequenced sample was T cells from blood (PBMCs), unsorted or a sorted subset (not recorded which), taken before or after yellow fever vaccination (not recorded which). The source of these receptors is a woman aged 18-29 years who received the yellow fever vaccine.

The chain employs TRBV2 and TRBJ1-2, with D unclear. Germline CDR1 reads SNHLY; CDR2 reads FYNNEI. The CDR3 loop spans 14 amino acids. The V end was cut by 2 bases, the J end by 5 bases, with 12 bases between. This CDR3 reads CASSENSITYGYTF. The CDR3 DNA is TGTGCCAGCAGTGAAAACAGCATCACTTATGGCTACACCTTC. Complete variable domain (other parts from reference TRBV2 and TRBJ1-2): EPEVTQTPSHQVTQMGQEVILRCVPISNHLYFYWYRQILGQKVEFLVSFYNNEISEKSEIFDDQFSVERPDGSNFTLKIRSTKLEDSAMYFCASSENSITYGYTFGSGTRLTVV.

The chain is built from TRBV11-2 and TRBJ2-7; 12 positions agree with TRBD2. The CDR3 has 15 amino acids. J was trimmed by 2 bases and V by 1 base; bases with no gene match: 0. Germline V gene data show CDR1 as SGHAT and CDR2 as FQNNGV. DNA of the CDR3: TGTGCCAGCAGCTTAGGACTAGCGGGAGCCTACGAGCAGTACTTC. Residues: CASSLGLAGAYEQYF.

This clonotype was observed a handful of times. This sequence joins TRBV10-3 and TRBJ2-6; possibly TRBD2 for D (6 bases). Trimming removed 0 bases at V and 0 bases at J, with 6 bases between. Germline CDR1 and CDR2: ENHRY and SYGVKD. CDR3 length equals 16 residues. Here the CDR3 reads CAISESGGSGANVLTF. The CDR3 DNA sequence: TGTGCCATCAGTGAGTCCGGGGGCTCTGGGGCCAACGTCCTGACTTTC.

A single count supports this clonotype. The junction shows a germline mismatch at one end, possibly a read error. The rearrangement joins TRBV7-7 to TRBJ2-5, with a tentative D call TRBD2 (6 bases). CDR1 is SSHAT, CDR2 FNYEAQ, per germline (reference sequence). The length of the CDR3 is 15 residues. CDR3 sequence (DNA): TGTGCTAGCAGCTACCTTGGCGGGGAAAAAGAGACCCAGTACTTC. Translated, it gives CASSYLGGEKETQYF.

The gene calls are TRBV11-2 and TRBJ2-1, with D possibly being TRBD2 (6 bases). Germline CDR1 and CDR2: SGHAT and FQNNGV. V was shortened by 7 bases and J by 8 bases, with 21 bases between the two germline ends. The CDR3 totals 15 residues. DNA of the CDR3: TGTGCCAGCACAACCGCTCCCGGGAGAAGCTATGAGCAGTTCTTC. Translation gives CASTTAPGRSYEQFF.

V gene TRBV11-2 combines with J gene TRBJ1-6, with D tentatively TRBD1 (5 bases). V was clipped by 1 base and J by 8 bases, with 15 bases between them. The germline gives CDR1 SGHAT, CDR2 FQNNGV. CDR3 length equals 16 residues. The CDR3 region has the DNA TGTGCCAGCAGCTTAGGGGTTGGGGGGTTATATTCACCCCTCCACTTT. Translation: CASSLGVGGLYSPLHF.

The rearrangement links TRBV10-1 to TRBJ2-7, with a tentative D call TRBD2 (5 bases). The V gene's germline CDR1 is WNHNN and CDR2 SYGVQD (reference sequence). The CDR3 loop spans 14 amino acids. V gave up 4 bases and J gave up 0 bases, with 10 bases separating them. This chain's CDR3 is CASSVGGSSYEQYF. The CDR3 DNA reads as TGCGCCAGCAGTGTTGGAGGATCCTCCTACGAGCAGTACTTC.

This chain links TRBV10-1 with TRBJ1-6; D remains ambiguous. Germline assignment: CDR1 WNHNN and CDR2 SYGVQD (reference sequence). Trimming shortened V by 4 bases and J by 7 bases, and 5 bases separated the two germline ends. This CDR3 is built from 12 residues. The CDR3, as DNA: TGCGCCAGCAGTGGAGGGAATTCACCCCTCCACTTT. The encoded protein is CASSGGNSPLHF.

The CDR3 nucleotides read TGTGCCAGCAGCCAGGCCGGGACTAGGGATGAGCAGTTCTTC. Amino acids: CASSQAGTRDEQFF. This chain uses TRBV4-2 with TRBJ2-1; 8 bases map to TRBD2. Germline values: CDR1 LGHNA, CDR2 YNFKEQ. Germline trimming cut 3 bases from V and 8 bases from J; bases unmatched to any gene: 6. The length of the CDR3 is 14 residues.

The chain uses TRBV11-1 and TRBJ2-7; D remains ambiguous. Germline CDR1 reads SGHAT; CDR2 reads FQDESV (reference sequence). With 3 bases removed from V and 3 bases from J, the gap between germline ends came to 9 bases. This CDR3 comprises 13 residues. CDR3: CASSFRRDYEQYF. Here the CDR3 DNA reads TGTGCCAGCAGCTTCAGGAGAGACTACGAGCAGTACTTC. Variable domain in full (rest from reference TRBV11-1 and TRBJ2-7): EAEVAQSPRYKITEKSQAVAFWCDPISGHATLYWYRQILGQGPELLVQFQDESVVDDSQLPKDRFSAERLKGVDSTLKIQPAELGDSAMYLCASSFRRDYEQYFGPGTRLTVT.

The rearrangement joins TRBV18 to TRBJ1-2; no firm D call. V dropped 0 bases and J dropped 4 bases, with 15 bases sitting between them. Germline-derived CDR1 and CDR2 are KGHSH and LQKENI. The CDR3 consists of 16 residues. The CDR3 coding sequence is TGTGCCAGCTCACCACCTCCCCTACAGAAACTCTATGGCTACACCTTC. It is translated as CASSPPPLQKLYGYTF.

The chain combines TRBV4-1 with TRBJ2-1; weak D call: TRBD2 (7 bases). The CDR3 spans 14 residues. Germline lookup yields CDR1 MGHRA and CDR2 YSYEKL. Between the trimmed V and J ends, which lost 0 bases and 8 bases, there was a span of 11 bases. The CDR3, as DNA: TGCGCCAGCAGCCAAGAGAGGGGGGGCGATGAGCAGTTCTTC. Translating it yields CASSQERGGDEQFF.

As to this clonotype: Relative to the germline gene, one junction end is altered; a read error may explain this. The chain links TRBV6-2 or TRBV6-3 to TRBJ2-1; D uncertain. Germline values: CDR1 MNHEY, CDR2 SVGEGT. The CDR3 has 12 amino acids. In nucleotides, the CDR3 is TGTGCCAGCAGAGGGTCGAGCAATCAGCAGTTCTTC. It is translated as CASRGSSNQQFF.

This chain links TRBV13 with TRBJ2-5, with no clear D. Germline V gene data show CDR1 as PRHDT and CDR2 as FYEKMQ (reference sequence). The germline V and J ends were trimmed by 6 bases and 5 bases, with 10 bases remaining between them. The CDR3 is made up of 12 amino acids. The CDR3 coding sequence is TGTGCCAGCAGAGGCCGGGTGGAGACCCAGTACTTC. This sequence encodes CASRGRVETQYF.

The rearrangement links TRBV15 to TRBJ2-7; 10 bases line up with TRBD2. Germline CDR1 LNHNV, CDR2 YYDKDF (reference sequence). The V and J ends lost 9 bases and 2 bases, in that order; junction bases with no gene match: 4. The CDR3 sequence is 13 residues long. The CDR3 DNA is TGTGCCACGGCTAGCGGGGGAGCCTACGAGCAGTACTTC. Encoded protein: CATASGGAYEQYF.

The chain employs TRBV5-6 and TRBJ1-1; TRBD1 might be the D (5 bases). CDR3 length equals 11 residues. Germline values: CDR1 SGHDT, CDR2 YYEEEE. V was shortened by 0 bases and J by 11 bases, with 8 bases between the two germline ends. This CDR3 reads CASSLARVAFF. For the CDR3, the DNA is TGTGCCAGCAGCTTGGCCAGGGTTGCTTTCTTT. The whole variable domain, remainder taken from reference TRBV5-6 and TRBJ1-1, is DAGVTQSPTHLIKTRGQQVTLRCSPKSGHDTVSWYQQALGQGPQFIFQYYEEEERQRGNFPDRFSGHQFPNYSSELNVNALLLGDSALYLCASSLARVAFFGQGTRLTVV.

The count of this clonotype is one. V gene TRBV11-2 combines with J gene TRBJ2-3, with 11 bases identical to TRBD2. This CDR3 has 17 amino acids. From germline, CDR1 is SGHAT and CDR2 FQNNGV. Losses at the gene ends were 0 bases for V and 1 base for J; bases not matched to a gene: 3. CDR3 bases: TGTGCCAGCAGCTTAGAACTAGCGGGAGTCGGCACAGATACGCAGTATTTT. Translating gives CASSLELAGVGTDTQYF.

The rearrangement joins TRBV9 to TRBJ2-1; 8 nucleotides align to TRBD1. Germline loops: CDR1 SGDLS, CDR2 YYNGEE. The junction had 5 bases not matched to a gene; V was cut back by 3 bases and J by 3 bases. The CDR3 is 15 residues long. The CDR3, as DNA: TGTGCCAGCAGCGACGGAGGACAGGGCTACAATGAGCAGTTCTTC. Protein: CASSDGGQGYNEQFF.

For this clonotype: The junction differs from germline at one of its ends, possibly a read error. The V and J genes are TRBV13 and TRBJ2-1; weak D call: TRBD2 (6 bases). Germline CDR1 PRHDT, CDR2 FYEKMQ (reference sequence). The CDR3 has 14 residues. The CDR3, as DNA: TGTGCCAGCAGTTTAGGACTAATGTACAATGAGCAGTTCTTC. This gives the protein CASSLGLMYNEQFF.

V gene TRBV11-1 combines with J gene TRBJ2-3; D perhaps matches TRBD2 (7 bases). The CDR3 sequence is 16 residues long. Between the trimmed V and J ends, which lost 3 bases and 5 bases, there was a span of 18 bases. Germline assignment: CDR1 SGHAT and CDR2 FQDESV (reference sequence). As DNA, the CDR3 is TGTGCCAGCAGCTTTTTACAGGGCTCGGGAGGAGATACGCAGTATTTT. Its translation is CASSFLQGSGGDTQYF.

V gene TRBV15 combines with J gene TRBJ2-7; D gene ambiguous. Trimming cost V 3 bases and J 2 bases, with 8 bases left between them. The CDR3 is 13 amino acids. Germline CDR1 is LNHNV and CDR2 is YYDKDF (reference sequence). This CDR3 reads CATSSDFTYEQYF. The CDR3 coding sequence is TGTGCCACCAGCAGCGACTTTACCTACGAGCAGTACTTC.

The chain is built from TRBV10-1 and TRBJ2-2; D possibly corresponds to TRBD2 (6 bases). The V gene lost 3 bases and the J gene lost 0 bases, with 8 bases spanning the gap. The germline CDR1 and CDR2 sequences are WNHNN and SYGVQD (reference sequence). CDR3 length: 15 residues. The CDR3 DNA sequence: TGCGCCAGCAGTGATGGGACTGCGAACACCGGGGAGCTGTTTTTT. This translates into CASSDGTANTGELFF.

The chain carries TRBV20-1 and TRBJ2-5; 8 nucleotides line up with TRBD2. J was trimmed by 1 base and V by 8 bases; bases with no gene match: 6. CDR3 length: 13 amino acids. Germline CDR1 and CDR2: DFQATT and SNEGSKA (reference sequence). CDR3 protein: CSFSGNPQETQYF. In nucleotides, the CDR3 is TGCAGTTTTAGCGGGAACCCCCAAGAGACCCAGTACTTC.

The V call is TRBV6-4, the J call TRBJ2-1, with TRBD1 matching 7 bases. The V and J ends lost 2 bases and 8 bases, in that order; junction bases with no gene match: 3. This CDR3 has 13 amino acids. CDR1 and CDR2 (germline): MRHNA, SNTAGT. This CDR3 reads CASSDLQGYEQFF. The CDR3 nucleotides are TGTGCCAGCAGTGACCTACAGGGGTATGAGCAGTTCTTC.

The V and J genes are TRBV30 and TRBJ1-1; D is perhaps TRBD1 (6 bases). V lost 1 base and J lost 4, with 10 bases in between. In germline, CDR1 is GTSNPN, CDR2 SVGIG (reference sequence). The CDR3 totals 13 residues. The CDR3 bases are TGTGCCTGGAGTGCAGGGGCTGGCACTGAAGCTTTCTTT. Translating it yields CAWSAGAGTEAFF.